Following are 19 T cell receptor beta chains from one sample sequenced in a study of CD8+ T cells in alopecia areata. As the sequencing template, cDNA was produced by extracting RNA and reverse transcribing it. This table comes from immunoSEQ multiplex PCR, and its TCRdb copy is limited to in-frame clones, with some not included. The sample consists of over 150,000 clones, 50% to 65% of them appearing once. Treatment meaning: oral pan-JAK inhibitor, 5-10 mg twice daily. The sequenced sample was CD4+ T cells sorted from blood, obtained at week 24, from a patient treated with tofacitinib. The source of these receptors is a human donor with alopecia areata.

This clone has just a few counts. The V gene is TRBV29-1, the J gene TRBJ1-2; D gene uncertain. CDR3 length: 13 amino acids. V was cut by 6 bases and J by 4 bases, with 15 bases left in between. The germline CDR1 and CDR2 sequences are SQVTM and ANQGSEA. CDR3 nucleotides: TGCAGCGTGGCGGACTTCCCCCTCTATGGCTACACCTTC. Protein product: CSVADFPLYGYTF.

This chain links TRBV2 with TRBJ1-4, with 10 bases lining up with TRBD1. V gave up 10 bases and J gave up 5 bases; unmatched junction bases: 7. The CDR3 extends over 14 amino acids. CDR1 and CDR2 (germline): SNHLY, FYNNEI. CDR3 nucleotide sequence: TGTGCCACCGGGACAGGGGACGGGAATGAAAAACTGTTTTTT. Translated, it gives CATGTGDGNEKLFF.

The chain's CDR3 is CAWSVRRDSEAFF. The DNA of the CDR3 is TGTGCCTGGAGTGTACGGCGGGACTCTGAAGCTTTCTTT. The V and J genes are TRBV30 and TRBJ1-1, with a tentative D call TRBD1 (5 bases). From germline, CDR1 is GTSNPN and CDR2 SVGIG (reference sequence). The CDR3 covers 13 residues. V was shortened by 0 bases and J by 6 bases, with 11 bases between the two germline ends. Full variable domain (outside the CDR3, taken from reference TRBV30 and TRBJ1-1): SQTIHQWPATLVQPVGSPLSLECTVEGTSNPNLYWYRQAAGRGLQLLFYSVGIGQISSEVPQNLSASRPQDRQFILSSKKLLLSDSGFYLCAWSVRRDSEAFFGQGTRLTVV.

The chain uses TRBV4-1 and TRBJ1-2; 9 bases fit TRBD1. The germline V gene encodes CDR1 MGHRA and CDR2 YSYEKL. The CDR3 totals 14 residues. J lost 6 bases, V lost 1 base, and 3 bases had no gene match. The chain's CDR3 is CASSQGRTGDGYTF. CDR3 sequence (DNA): TGCGCCAGCAGCCAAGGCAGGACAGGGGATGGCTACACCTTC.

The chain combines TRBV14 with TRBJ1-1, with TRBD1 matching over 7 bases. Trimming at V came to 4 bases and at J to 8 bases, leaving 7 bases not matched to a gene. Germline assignment: CDR1 SGHDN and CDR2 FVKESK. This CDR3 is built from 13 residues. The DNA of the CDR3 is TGTGCCAGCAGCCCTCAACAGGGGTACGAAGCTTTCTTT. It encodes CASSPQQGYEAFF.

A few counts support this clone. Other DNA variants within this sample encode the same CDR3. This chain uses TRBV29-1 with TRBJ1-2, with a tentative D call TRBD1 (5 bases). Looked up from germline, CDR1 is SQVTM and CDR2 is ANQGSEA. This CDR3 spans 13 amino acids. V lost 4 bases and J 0 bases, leaving 9 bases between the germline ends. The CDR3 is CSVGGRANYGYTF. In DNA, the CDR3 is TGCAGCGTTGGGGGCAGGGCTAACTATGGCTACACCTTC. Combining the CDR3 with reference TRBV29-1 and TRBJ1-2 gives the whole variable domain SAVISQKPSRDICQRGTSLTIQCQVDSQVTMMFWYRQQPGQSLTLIATANQGSEATYESGFVIDKFPISRPNLTFSTLTVSNMSPEDSSIYLCSVGGRANYGYTFGSGTRLTVV.

The chain employs TRBV30 and TRBJ1-2; D remains ambiguous. Germline V gene sequence: CDR1 GTSNPN, CDR2 SVGIG (reference sequence). The CDR3 runs 12 residues. V was pared by 2 bases and J by 3 bases, with 7 bases between. CDR3 coding DNA: TGTGCCTGGAGTCGCTGGGACTATGGCTACACCTTC. It specifies CAWSRWDYGYTF. Drawing the rest from reference TRBV30 and TRBJ1-2, the complete variable domain is SQTIHQWPATLVQPVGSPLSLECTVEGTSNPNLYWYRQAAGRGLQLLFYSVGIGQISSEVPQNLSASRPQDRQFILSSKKLLLSDSGFYLCAWSRWDYGYTFGSGTRLTVV.

The chain has TRBV4-2 and TRBJ2-2; D unclear. CDR1 and CDR2 from the germline V gene are LGHNA and YNFKEQ. This CDR3 is 14 amino acids long. V lost 0 bases and J 3 bases, leaving 5 bases between the germline ends. CDR3 coding DNA: TGTGCCAGCAGCCAAGATCGGCACACCGGGGAGCTGTTTTTT. Protein: CASSQDRHTGELFF.

J is TRBJ1-5 and V is TRBV19; D gene unclear. Looked up from germline, CDR1 is LNHDA and CDR2 is SQIVND (reference sequence). This CDR3 is built from 13 residues. V was clipped by 6 bases and J by 0 bases, with 6 bases between them. The chain's CDR3 is CASRGNSNQPQHF. The DNA of the CDR3 is TGTGCCAGTAGGGGCAATAGCAATCAGCCCCAGCATTTT. The full variable domain, rest sourced from reference TRBV19 and TRBJ1-5, is DGGITQSPKYLFRKEGQNVTLSCEQNLNHDAMYWYRQDPGQGLRLIYYSQIVNDFQKGDIAEGYSVSREKKESFPLTVTSAQKNPTAFYLCASRGNSNQPQHFGDGTRLSIL.

The chain has TRBV30 and TRBJ2-1; a possible D gene is TRBD2 (5 bases). Germline V CDR1 and CDR2: GTSNPN, SVGIG (reference sequence). The CDR3 totals 17 residues. V lost 0 bases to trimming and J lost 7 bases, with 22 bases between them. CDR3 residues: CAWSVLSLSTRGNEQFF. The DNA for the CDR3 is TGTGCCTGGAGTGTACTATCTCTGAGCACCCGGGGTAATGAGCAGTTCTTC. The variable domain in full, completed from reference TRBV30 and TRBJ2-1, reads SQTIHQWPATLVQPVGSPLSLECTVEGTSNPNLYWYRQAAGRGLQLLFYSVGIGQISSEVPQNLSASRPQDRQFILSSKKLLLSDSGFYLCAWSVLSLSTRGNEQFFGPGTRLTVL.

V and J are TRBV5-4 and TRBJ2-5, with D maybe TRBD1 (5 bases). This CDR3 comprises 15 residues. With 10 bases removed from V and 2 bases from J, the gap between germline ends came to 21 bases. Germline assignment: CDR1 SGHNT and CDR2 YYREEE (reference sequence). The CDR3 reads CAFKWGSKAQETQYF. The CDR3 DNA sequence: TGTGCCTTCAAATGGGGCTCTAAAGCTCAAGAGACCCAGTACTTC.

The CDR3 DNA reads as TGCAGCGTTGAAGTCAGGGGAATTACAGATACGCAGTATTTT. Translated: CSVEVRGITDTQYF. The gene calls are TRBV29-1 and TRBJ2-3; TRBD1 is a possible D gene (6 bases). CDR3 size: 14 residues. V lost 1 base and J lost 3, with 11 bases in between. CDR1 SQVTM and CDR2 ANQGSEA come from the germline V gene.

This clone was seen just once. The chain couples TRBV5-4 to TRBJ2-5; TRBD2 agrees at 8 bases. Germline assignment: CDR1 SGHNT and CDR2 YYREEE (reference sequence). V dropped 4 bases and J dropped 5; count of bases not matched to a gene: 7. The CDR3 contains 14 residues. CDR3 loop: CASSPGLGRETQYF. CDR3 bases: TGTGCCAGCAGCCCGGGACTAGGCAGGGAGACCCAGTACTTC.

This clone has more than one count but fewer than ten. The CDR3 here is CAWVQGPGAGYTF. The CDR3 DNA reads TGTGCCTGGGTACAGGGACCTGGTGCTGGCTACACCTTC. The chain couples TRBV30 to TRBJ1-2, with D tentatively TRBD1 (6 bases). The CDR3 contains 13 residues. Germline values: CDR1 GTSNPN, CDR2 SVGIG (reference sequence). V lost 5 bases and J lost 7, with 17 bases in between.

The chain links TRBV5-1 to TRBJ2-5; TRBD1 aligns across 9 bases. Trimming cost V 4 bases and J 2 bases; bases outside gene matches: 9. This CDR3 comprises 16 residues. Germline V CDR1 and CDR2: SGHRS, YFSETQ. The CDR3 sequence: CASSPAGTGKQETQYF. CDR3 nucleotides: TGCGCCAGCAGCCCGGCCGGGACAGGGAAACAAGAGACCCAGTACTTC.

The chain combines TRBV29-1 with TRBJ2-4; D gene uncertain. Germline V gene sequence: CDR1 SQVTM, CDR2 ANQGSEA. This CDR3 spans 10 amino acids. Trimming shortened V by 4 bases and J by 8 bases, and 6 bases separated the two germline ends. Written as DNA, the CDR3 is TGCAGCGTTGGATCTGACATTCAGTACTTC. Translation: CSVGSDIQYF.

This clone was observed a handful of times. The chain combines TRBV5-1 with TRBJ2-3; D perhaps matches TRBD2 (7 bases). V was trimmed by 4 bases and J by 4 bases, leaving 19 bases between them. CDR1 is SGHRS and CDR2 is YFSETQ in the germline V gene. The CDR3 consists of 16 residues. CDR3 coding DNA: TGCGCCAGCAGCATATTCGGGGGGCTGGTAGCAGATACGCAGTATTTT. This sequence encodes CASSIFGGLVADTQYF.

The chain is built from TRBV7-9 and TRBJ2-7; 8 bases map to TRBD1. V was clipped by 4 bases and J by 2 bases; unmatched bases: 4. Germline CDR1 reads SEHNR; CDR2 reads FQNEAQ (reference sequence). The CDR3 sequence is 14 residues long. The CDR3 DNA is TGTGCCAGCAGCTCCCCGGACAGGGCCTACGAGCAGTACTTC. Its protein is CASSSPDRAYEQYF.

The genes are TRBV29-1 and TRBJ2-7; TRBD2 is a possible D gene (5 bases). Trimming shortened V by 4 bases and J by 2 bases, and 9 bases separated the two germline ends. Germline CDR1 SQVTM, CDR2 ANQGSEA. This CDR3 is 12 amino acids long. CDR3 in DNA: TGCAGCGTTGCCCCTAGCACCTACGAGCAGTACTTC. Translated: CSVAPSTYEQYF.